This entry concerns a single TCR beta chain. What it binds is unknown. Each CDR3 protein is one row after TCRdb ran MiXCR on the 5' RACE reads. The data show roughly 600,000 distinct CDR3 sequences, roughly 18% seen once. Germline CDR1 and CDR2: LNHDA and SQIVND (reference sequence). The CDR3 extends over 16 amino acids. V lost 8 bases, J lost 3 bases, and 15 bases stayed unmatched. The data derive from a study of T-cell memory formation after mild COVID-19. Study context: TCR clusters were mostly confined to one donor each. Whole-study findings and limits: In second-wave clones peaking day 37, SARS-CoV-2 specificity remained unconfirmed.

The receptor comes from an adult woman who had mild COVID-19 (a few samples of this study predate the infection). Cell type and time point are not known. The chain combines TRBV19 with TRBJ2-7, with 8 nucleotides matching TRBD1. The sequencing input was PBMCs or a T cell subset sorted from them (not recorded which). The CDR3 region has the DNA TGTGCCAGTTCCGACGGAGGACAGGGAGCCCACTACGAGCAGTACTTC. Protein product: CASSDGGQGAHYEQYF.